This T cell receptor beta chain is from a study of T cell repertoires in cytomegalovirus infection. This CDR3 has 15 amino acids. Trimming cost V 0 bases and J 2 bases, with 9 bases left between them. CDR1 and CDR2 (germline): SGHTA, FQGNSA. TCRdb re-analysed the reads in MiXCR, keeping a single row per CDR3 protein. Here the sample spans some 46,000 distinct CDR3 sequences, about a fifth being singletons. This clonotype was found many times. Its antigen remains unknown. The receptor was isolated from a human donor in good health (CMV status not recorded). Some clones in this sample may be carry-over from other donors' samples. The chain is built from TRBV7-2 and TRBJ2-3; no definite D call. Sequencing was performed on CD8+ T cells from cultured PBMCs, taken from culture after CMV antigen stimulation. The CDR3 DNA reads as TGTGCCAGCAGCTTAGCCGGTAGTTCCACAGATACGCAGTATTTT. Protein: CASSLAGSSTDTQYF.